A selection of T cell receptor beta chains follows, all from one sample in a study of cytomegalovirus exposure and HLA in healthy donors. The data were produced by immunoSEQ multiplex PCR, yet TCRdb's version contains in-frame clones alone and is incomplete. The data show approximately 150,000 clones, almost 80% seen once. Material: PBMCs. These receptors came from a man between 18 and 35 years old in good health and CMV-seropositive. The CDR3 runs from the conserved cysteine through the conserved F or W. D genes are given only for firm matches. Clone sizes are given selectively: once, few, many, or a class where the clone is expanded.

V gene	J gene	D gene	clone size	CDR3 DNA	CDR3 protein
TRBV6-5	TRBJ2-2	NA	NA	TGTGCCAGCTCGGGGAACACCGGGGAGCTGTTTTTT	CASSGNTGELFF
TRBV18	TRBJ1-2	NA	NA	TGTGCCAGCTCACCGGGCAGTAACTATGGCTACACCTTC	CASSPGSNYGYTF
TRBV28	TRBJ1-1	NA	few	TGTGCCAGCAGCCGAACAGGTGAAGCTTTCTTT	CASSRTGEAFF
TRBV7-9	TRBJ2-2	TRBD1	NA	TGTGCCAGCAGCCCCTCCGGACAGGCGAACACCGGGGAGCTGTTTTTT	CASSPSGQANTGELFF
TRBV5-1	TRBJ2-3	NA	few	TGCGCCAGCCATTCAGAAGATACGCAGTATTTT	CASHSEDTQYF
TRBV18	TRBJ2-1	NA	NA	TGTGCCAGCTCACCAAGGACGGGGTACAATGAGCAGTTCTTC	CASSPRTGYNEQFF
TRBV9	TRBJ2-7	NA	NA	TGTGCCAGCGGGAGAGGAGCAAGCTCCTACGAGCAGTACTTC	CASGRGASSYEQYF
TRBV6-5	TRBJ2-3	NA	NA	TGTGCCAGCAGTTACTCGGCAAGTAGCACAGATACGCAGTATTTT	CASSYSASSTDTQYF
TRBV6-4	TRBJ2-3	TRBD2	NA	TGTGCCAGCAGTGACTTAGCGGGAGAAAACCCCGATACGCAGTATTTT	CASSDLAGENPDTQYF
TRBV5-6	TRBJ1-1	TRBD1	NA	TGTGCCAGCGGGGGAGGGACAGGGGCTGAAGCTTTCTTT	CASGGGTGAEAFF
TRBV4-1	TRBJ2-7	TRBD1	NA	TGCGCCAGCAGCCCCTCACCGGGACAGGGCTACGAGCAGTACTTC	CASSPSPGQGYEQYF
TRBV9	TRBJ2-3	NA	once	TGTGCCAGCAGTGCGACTAGTGGGGGGGCCATCGGCACAGATACGCAGTATTTT	CASSATSGGAIGTDTQYF
TRBV5-6	TRBJ1-1	NA	NA	TGTGCCAGCAGCTTCACTGGTACTGAAGCTTTCTTT	CASSFTGTEAFF
TRBV7-8	TRBJ2-3	TRBD2	few	TGTGCCAGCAGCTTAGTTAGCGGGAGTGCAGATACGCAGTATTTT	CASSLVSGSADTQYF
TRBV7-9	TRBJ1-1	TRBD1	NA	TGTGCCAGCAGCTCGACAGACAGGGTAATCCCTGAAGCTTTCTTT	CASSSTDRVIPEAFF
TRBV2	TRBJ1-1	NA	once	TGTGCCAGCAGTGAAGCGCGGGTGTACGCTGAAGCTTTCTTT	CASSEARVYAEAFF
TRBV30	TRBJ1-1	TRBD1	NA	TGTGCCTGGACAGACAAAGCAGGGGGGGCTTTCTTT	CAWTDKAGGAFF
TRBV6-1	TRBJ2-7	TRBD1	NA	TGTGCCAGCACGAGGATAAGGACAGGGGAGTACGAGCAGTACTTC	CASTRIRTGEYEQYF
TRBV28	TRBJ2-1	NA	few	TGTGCCAGCAGTTCACCAGGGTTATCCTACAATGAGCAGTTCTTC	CASSSPGLSYNEQFF
TRBV6-1	TRBJ1-3	NA	NA	TGTGCCAGCAGTACCGGACAAACCTCTGGAAACACCATATATTTT	CASSTGQTSGNTIYF
TRBV6-5	TRBJ2-5	TRBD2	NA	TGTGCCAGCAGTCGACTAGCGGGAGGGTGGGAGACCCAGTACTTC	CASSRLAGGWETQYF
TRBV7-9	TRBJ1-2	NA	NA	TGTGCCAGCAGCCCGCGGGGGACCGATGGCTACACCTTC	CASSPRGTDGYTF
TRBV10-3	TRBJ1-5	NA	few	TGTGCCATCAGTGCAACAGTCGATCAGCCCCAGCATTTT	CAISATVDQPQHF
TRBV18	TRBJ2-2	TRBD2	NA	TGTGCCAGCTCACCCCAGGGTGAAAGGACTAGCGGGAGAGGAACCGGGGAGCTGTTTTTT	CASSPQGERTSGRGTGELFF
TRBV4-1	TRBJ1-5	TRBD1	NA	TGCGCCAGCAGCCATATACAGGGGATGGTGCAGCCCCAGCATTTT	CASSHIQGMVQPQHF